The rows below give T cell receptor beta chains drawn from one sample of a study of CD8 T cells in ankylosing spondylitis. Each CDR3 protein is one row after TCRdb ran MiXCR on the 5' RACE reads. The table lists approximately 250,000 distinct CDR3 sequences, roughly 8.2% of them singletons, with around 4.9% in the top ten. Specimen: blood, either unsorted or a sorted T cell fraction (not recorded which). These receptors all stem from a female donor with ankylosing spondylitis or in good health (not recorded which). Each CDR3 is given with its conserved first and last residue. Each record gives: J gene, V gene, CDR3 protein.

j_gene: TRBJ2-7
v_gene: TRBV5-6
CDR3aa: CASSQGTSGRAYEQYF

j_gene: TRBJ2-7
v_gene: TRBV29-1
CDR3aa: CSVDGPNYEQYF

j_gene: TRBJ2-4
v_gene: TRBV15
CDR3aa: CATSRALTGSKNIQYF

j_gene: TRBJ2-7
v_gene: TRBV4-3
CDR3aa: CASSQEFRDYEQYF

j_gene: TRBJ2-7
v_gene: TRBV5-1
CDR3aa: CASSLRDRTYEQYF

j_gene: TRBJ2-3
v_gene: TRBV11-2
CDR3aa: CASSPSTSGRAMNTQYF

j_gene: TRBJ2-1
v_gene: TRBV19
CDR3aa: CASSIGSNRANNEQFF

j_gene: TRBJ1-5
v_gene: TRBV20-1
CDR3aa: CSAATGTGGFRPQHF

j_gene: TRBJ2-1
v_gene: TRBV7-2
CDR3aa: CASSLERDTFREQFF

j_gene: TRBJ1-1
v_gene: TRBV5-1
CDR3aa: CASSFDRGQDTEAFF

j_gene: TRBJ1-5
v_gene: TRBV7-9
CDR3aa: CASSLEGIGNQPQHF

j_gene: TRBJ1-1
v_gene: TRBV20-1
CDR3aa: CSARDRVWGTEAFF

j_gene: TRBJ2-3
v_gene: TRBV6-5
CDR3aa: CASSPGLAATDTQYF

j_gene: TRBJ2-2
v_gene: TRBV3-1
CDR3aa: CASSTLPPRDRNTGELFF

j_gene: TRBJ2-1
v_gene: TRBV20-1
CDR3aa: CSAYRALDNEQFF

j_gene: TRBJ2-2
v_gene: TRBV28
CDR3aa: CASSQPGLAAQNSGELFF

j_gene: TRBJ1-1
v_gene: TRBV3-1
CDR3aa: CASSGPGRGTTEAFF

j_gene: TRBJ2-3
v_gene: TRBV20-1
CDR3aa: CSAKRTYWGSTDTQYF

j_gene: TRBJ2-2
v_gene: TRBV29-1
CDR3aa: CSVQTSGRTGELFF

j_gene: TRBJ2-1
v_gene: TRBV6-4
CDR3aa: CASSELCPNEQFF

j_gene: TRBJ2-5
v_gene: TRBV20-1
CDR3aa: CSAPRGSQETQYF

j_gene: TRBJ1-6
v_gene: TRBV5-1
CDR3aa: CASSPTPGTDNSPLHF

j_gene: TRBJ1-2
v_gene: TRBV5-5
CDR3aa: CASSLRGTGVNYGYTF

j_gene: TRBJ2-7
v_gene: TRBV7-2
CDR3aa: CASSPQGATYEQYF

j_gene: TRBJ1-2
v_gene: TRBV3-1
CDR3aa: CASSQAGQQYGYTF

j_gene: TRBJ1-5
v_gene: TRBV6-2/TRBV6-3
CDR3aa: CASTREGNQPQHF

j_gene: TRBJ2-7
v_gene: TRBV4-3
CDR3aa: CASSLRSFSSYEQYF

j_gene: TRBJ1-1
v_gene: TRBV29-1
CDR3aa: CSVRQALNTEAFF

j_gene: TRBJ2-7
v_gene: TRBV28
CDR3aa: CASSPLTSGPFYEQYF

j_gene: TRBJ2-1
v_gene: TRBV5-1
CDR3aa: CASSSGERYNEQFF

j_gene: TRBJ2-5
v_gene: TRBV20-1
CDR3aa: CSASPAETQYF

j_gene: TRBJ2-7
v_gene: TRBV5-1
CDR3aa: CASSFEGAFYEQYF

j_gene: TRBJ2-3
v_gene: TRBV12-3/TRBV12-4
CDR3aa: CASSSLDTQYF

j_gene: TRBJ2-1
v_gene: TRBV20-1
CDR3aa: CSARGGLAGPYNEQFF

j_gene: TRBJ2-7
v_gene: TRBV9
CDR3aa: CASSVAPGQGSFYEQYF

j_gene: TRBJ1-1
v_gene: TRBV9
CDR3aa: CASSPRGRNTEAFF

j_gene: TRBJ1-2
v_gene: TRBV10-3
CDR3aa: CAITGGADYGYTF

j_gene: TRBJ2-5
v_gene: TRBV30
CDR3aa: CAWGLTGAETQYF

j_gene: TRBJ2-1
v_gene: TRBV6-2/TRBV6-3
CDR3aa: CASSYSGLPYNEQFF

j_gene: TRBJ2-1
v_gene: TRBV7-8
CDR3aa: CASSFRLAASYNEQFF

j_gene: TRBJ2-3
v_gene: TRBV20-1
CDR3aa: CSAWTGGGADTQYF

j_gene: TRBJ2-3
v_gene: TRBV2
CDR3aa: CASRRTSGTDTQYF

j_gene: TRBJ2-3
v_gene: TRBV7-9
CDR3aa: CASSPSRSRGTDAQYF

j_gene: TRBJ2-5
v_gene: TRBV11-2
CDR3aa: CASSIRERETQYF

j_gene: TRBJ1-1
v_gene: TRBV12-5
CDR3aa: CASGLVLGGVDEAFF

j_gene: TRBJ2-1
v_gene: TRBV24-1
CDR3aa: CATSDPLAGLGEQFF

j_gene: TRBJ2-1
v_gene: TRBV11-2
CDR3aa: CASSLPGLAASYNEQFF

j_gene: TRBJ1-5
v_gene: TRBV19
CDR3aa: CASSLMDRGDQPQHF

j_gene: TRBJ2-3
v_gene: TRBV4-2
CDR3aa: CASSQATSGRGTDTQYF

j_gene: TRBJ2-6
v_gene: TRBV7-6
CDR3aa: CASSPYDPSGANVLTF

j_gene: TRBJ2-7
v_gene: TRBV20-1
CDR3aa: CSALSGYRPPSSYEQYF

j_gene: TRBJ1-1
v_gene: TRBV30
CDR3aa: CASGQGDTEAFF

j_gene: TRBJ2-7
v_gene: TRBV7-2
CDR3aa: CASSKAYRDYEQYF

j_gene: TRBJ1-1
v_gene: TRBV5-1
CDR3aa: CASSLALQGAGTEAFF

j_gene: TRBJ2-5
v_gene: TRBV27
CDR3aa: CASRAVAGRETQYF

j_gene: TRBJ2-3
v_gene: TRBV10-3
CDR3aa: CAISEASGTQYF

j_gene: TRBJ2-7
v_gene: TRBV20-1
CDR3aa: CCARMGLAGAFTYEQYF